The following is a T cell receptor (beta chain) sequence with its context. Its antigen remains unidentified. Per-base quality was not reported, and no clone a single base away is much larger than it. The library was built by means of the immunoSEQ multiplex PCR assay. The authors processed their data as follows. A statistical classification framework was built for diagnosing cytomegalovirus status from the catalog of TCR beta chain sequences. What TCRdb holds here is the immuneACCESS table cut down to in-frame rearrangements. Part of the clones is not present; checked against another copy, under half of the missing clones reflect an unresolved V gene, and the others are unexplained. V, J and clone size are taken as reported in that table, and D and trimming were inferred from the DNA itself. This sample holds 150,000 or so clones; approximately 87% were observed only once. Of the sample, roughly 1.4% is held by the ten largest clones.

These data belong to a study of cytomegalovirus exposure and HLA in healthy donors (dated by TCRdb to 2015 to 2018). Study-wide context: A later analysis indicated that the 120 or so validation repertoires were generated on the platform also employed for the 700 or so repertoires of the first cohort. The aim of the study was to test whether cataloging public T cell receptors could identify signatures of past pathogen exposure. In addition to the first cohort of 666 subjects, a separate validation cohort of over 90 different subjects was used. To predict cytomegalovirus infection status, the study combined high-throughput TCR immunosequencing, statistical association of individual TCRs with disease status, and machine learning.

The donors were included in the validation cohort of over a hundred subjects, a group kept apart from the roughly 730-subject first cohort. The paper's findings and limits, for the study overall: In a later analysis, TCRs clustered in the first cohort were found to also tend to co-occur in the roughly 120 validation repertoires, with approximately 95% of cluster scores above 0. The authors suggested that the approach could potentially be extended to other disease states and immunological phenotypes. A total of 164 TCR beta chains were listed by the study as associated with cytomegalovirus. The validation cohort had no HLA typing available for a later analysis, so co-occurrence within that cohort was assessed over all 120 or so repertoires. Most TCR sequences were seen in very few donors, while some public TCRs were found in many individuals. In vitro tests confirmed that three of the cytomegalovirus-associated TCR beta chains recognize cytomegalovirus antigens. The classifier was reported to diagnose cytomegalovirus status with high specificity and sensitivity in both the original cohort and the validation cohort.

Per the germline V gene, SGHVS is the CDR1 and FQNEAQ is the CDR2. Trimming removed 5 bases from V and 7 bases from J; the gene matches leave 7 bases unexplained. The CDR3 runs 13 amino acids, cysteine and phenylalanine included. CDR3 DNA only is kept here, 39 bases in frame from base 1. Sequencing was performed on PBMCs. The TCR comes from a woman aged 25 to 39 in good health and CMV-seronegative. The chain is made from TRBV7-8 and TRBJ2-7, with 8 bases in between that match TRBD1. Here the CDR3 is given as CASSIQGAREQYF. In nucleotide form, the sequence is TGTGCCAGCAGCATCCAGGGGGCGAGAGAGCAGTACTTC.